This TCR beta chain appears in the sequencing data of a study of blood T cell repertoires in COVID-19. Looking at the study overall: T cells, B-cell-depleted T cells, or PBMCs supplied cDNA or gDNA.

As handled by the study authors: Amplification of reference gene primers was used by the study to estimate nucleated cell counts. The assay was immunoSEQ multiplex PCR, and TCRdb's table has in-frame clones only and misses some. D and trimming were read from the DNA, whereas the V and J calls and clone size are those reported in that table. The sample records hundreds of thousands of clones, around nine tenths being singletons. The germline V gene encodes CDR1 LNHDA and CDR2 SQIVND (reference sequence). The CDR3 contains 17 residues. With V trimmed by 5 bases and J by 1 base, 13 bases remained unmatched.

The receptor was isolated from a woman aged 55-70 years who had recovered from COVID-19. The sample was peripheral blood. The chain employs TRBV19 and TRBJ1-2; 7 nucleotides agree with TRBD1. CDR3 in DNA: TGTGCCAGTAGTCACTGGGGACAGTCTTCCAATAACTATGGCTACACCTTC. Its protein product is CASSHWGQSSNNYGYTF.